This note documents a single TCR beta chain sequence. What it binds is not known. The entry originates in a study of siplizumab effects on memory and regulatory T cells. General observations from the study: Mean Treg-derived proportions of mappable alloreactive CD4+ clones were approximately 69% for siplizumab and less than 35% for controls.

V shed 2 bases and J shed 7 bases, with 18 bases lying between them. This CDR3 spans 15 amino acids. The V gene's germline CDR1 is SEHNR and CDR2 FQNEAQ (reference sequence). Clones were sequenced by immunoSEQ multiplex PCR, and TCRdb holds only the in-frame ones, with some missing. The sample yields about 99,000 clones, about 93% seen once. The rearrangement uses TRBV7-9 and TRBJ2-7; the D is unclear. This receptor was identified in a human donor in good health. Sequencing was carried out using Tregs sorted from blood. Here the CDR3 DNA reads TGTGCCAGCAGCTTACCCGGGTCCAACCTTAGGGAGCAGTACTTC. Translation: CASSLPGSNLREQYF.